What follows are 18 T cell receptor beta chains derived from one specimen sequenced in a study of blood T cell repertoires in COVID-19. Using immunoSEQ multiplex PCR, the repertoire was profiled, and TCRdb retains in-frame clones only, with some absent. The sample lists a few hundred thousand clones, roughly 80% occurring once. Sequences were obtained from peripheral blood. The origin of the receptors is a woman in her forties or fifties with active or convalescent COVID-19.

The J gene is TRBJ2-7, the V gene TRBV15; 8 bases match TRBD2. J gave up 1 base and V 3 bases, and 8 bases lay outside the gene matches. CDR3 length: 16 residues. From germline, CDR1 is LNHNV and CDR2 YYDKDF (reference sequence). CDR3 amino acids: CATSSPRGGRSYEQYF. CDR3 nucleotides: TGTGCCACCAGCAGCCCCCGGGGGGGGCGGTCCTACGAGCAGTACTTC.

V gene TRBV11-2 combines with J gene TRBJ1-2; 8 bases fit TRBD1. The V and J ends lost 5 bases and 3 bases, in that order; junction bases with no gene match: 14. The CDR3 totals 17 residues. The germline V gene has CDR1 SGHAT and CDR2 FQNNGV. The CDR3, as DNA: TGTGCCAGCAGCCCCTTCCCGGGACAGGAGCCAGACTATGGCTACACCTTC. This gives the protein CASSPFPGQEPDYGYTF.

The rearrangement links TRBV14 to TRBJ1-5; D is perhaps TRBD1 (6 bases). The CDR3 covers 13 residues. Deletions cut 3 bases from V and 13 bases from J, with 16 bases between. The germline V gene has CDR1 SGHDN and CDR2 FVKESK. CDR3 sequence reads: CASSQDVWGPQHF. The CDR3 DNA follows: TGTGCCAGCAGCCAGGATGTCTGGGGGCCACAGCATTTT.

This clone was seen more than once but under ten times. This chain links TRBV13 with TRBJ2-5; D call uncertain. This CDR3 spans 14 amino acids. Between the trimmed V and J ends, which lost 5 bases and 5 bases, there was a span of 15 bases. Germline V gene sequence: CDR1 PRHDT, CDR2 FYEKMQ (reference sequence). The DNA for the CDR3 is TGTGCCAGCAGCGCCCCTCCTAGTAGGGAGACCCAGTACTTC. Amino acid sequence: CASSAPPSRETQYF. Complete variable domain (other parts from reference TRBV13 and TRBJ2-5): AAGVIQSPRHLIKEKRETATLKCYPIPRHDTVYWYQQGPGQDPQFLISFYEKMQSDKGSIPDRFSAQQFSDYHSELNMSSLELGDSALYFCASSAPPSRETQYFGPGTRLLVL.

This rearrangement joins TRBV10-3 to TRBJ1-1; D may be TRBD1 (6 bases). The germline V gene encodes CDR1 ENHRY and CDR2 SYGVKD. The V end was cut by 2 bases, the J end by 1 base, with 8 bases between. The CDR3 has 14 amino acids. CDR3 bases: TGTGCCATCAGTGAGGCCAGGGGGAACACTGAAGCTTTCTTT. Protein product: CAISEARGNTEAFF.

The rearrangement joins TRBV11-3 to TRBJ2-5; D is unclear. CDR3 size: 12 residues. V was trimmed by 3 bases and J by 2 bases, leaving 4 bases between them. Looked up from germline, CDR1 is SGHNT and CDR2 is YENEEA. CDR3 sequence: CASSFSQETQYF. The CDR3 DNA reads TGTGCCAGCAGCTTTTCTCAAGAGACCCAGTACTTC.

J is TRBJ2-1 and V is TRBV10-3; a possible D gene is TRBD2 (5 bases). Trimming stripped 3 bases from V and 7 bases from J, with 16 bases between. This CDR3 contains 15 residues. Germline values: CDR1 ENHRY, CDR2 SYGVKD. The CDR3 loop is CAISEGRAPGNEQFF. CDR3 nucleotide sequence: TGTGCCATCAGTGAAGGGCGGGCGCCGGGGAATGAGCAGTTCTTC.

The genes are TRBV11-2 and TRBJ1-1, with 8 bases fitting TRBD1. The CDR3 is 14 amino acids. Germline trimming cut 2 bases from V and 8 bases from J; bases unmatched to any gene: 7. The germline CDR1 and CDR2 sequences are SGHAT and FQNNGV. CDR3 sequence: CASSLLHGQGEAFF. DNA of the CDR3: TGTGCCAGCAGCTTACTCCACGGACAGGGCGAAGCTTTCTTT.

This rearrangement joins TRBV10-1 to TRBJ2-1; TRBD1 agrees at 9 bases. The CDR3 contains 15 residues. Per the germline V gene, CDR1 is WNHNN and CDR2 is SYGVQD (reference sequence). The V segment lost 1 base and the J segment 8 bases; nucleotides outside the gene matches: 6. The CDR3 DNA reads as TGCGCCAGCAGTGAGTGGGGACAGGGCGTCCATGAGCAGTTCTTC. As protein: CASSEWGQGVHEQFF.

The rearrangement links TRBV12-5 to TRBJ2-1, with D possibly matching TRBD1 (6 bases). CDR1 and CDR2 (germline): LGHNT, FRNRAP. CDR3 length equals 14 residues. Deletions cut 0 bases from V and 10 bases from J, with 13 bases between. CDR3 sequence: CASGLVSSGVEQFF. The CDR3 DNA follows: TGTGCTAGTGGTTTGGTATCTTCAGGGGTCGAGCAGTTCTTC.

CDR3 residues: CASSADGVGNEKLFF. The DNA for the CDR3 is TGTGCCAGCAGCGCCGATGGTGTCGGTAATGAAAAACTGTTTTTT. The genes are TRBV7-9 and TRBJ1-4, with D hard to call. V shed 5 bases and J shed 4 bases, with 14 bases lying between them. The CDR3 contains 15 residues. Germline CDR1 is SEHNR and CDR2 is FQNEAQ (reference sequence). Variable domain in full (rest from reference TRBV7-9 and TRBJ1-4): DTGVSQNPRHKITKRGQNVTFRCDPISEHNRLYWYRQTLGQGPEFLTYFQNEAQLEKSRLLSDRFSAERPKGSFSTLEIQRTEQGDSAMYLCASSADGVGNEKLFFGSGTQLSVL.

The sample holds a few counts of this clone. The rearrangement uses TRBV2 and TRBJ2-3; possibly TRBD2 for D (5 bases). V lost 7 bases and J lost 2, with 10 bases in between. The length of the CDR3 is 13 residues. Germline CDR1 SNHLY, CDR2 FYNNEI. CDR3 in amino acids: CASKSGYTDTQYF. The CDR3 DNA sequence: TGTGCCAGCAAGAGCGGTTACACAGATACGCAGTATTTT.

The J gene is TRBJ1-1, the V gene TRBV27; TRBD1 matches at 8 bases. The trim removed 6 bases at V and 3 bases at J, leaving 9 bases unmatched. Germline values: CDR1 MNHEY, CDR2 SMNVEV (reference sequence). The CDR3 runs 15 residues. The CDR3 sequence is CASRSPKDRDTEAFF. The CDR3 bases are TGTGCCAGCAGATCCCCAAAGGACAGGGACACTGAAGCTTTCTTT.

V and J are TRBV5-1 and TRBJ1-5, with TRBD1 matching 7 bases. The trim removed 4 bases at V and 4 bases at J, leaving 11 bases unmatched. This CDR3 has 16 amino acids. Germline CDR1 is SGHRS and CDR2 is YFSETQ. The CDR3 sequence is CASSPTPGQQNQPQHF. The CDR3, as DNA: TGCGCCAGCAGCCCTACTCCGGGACAGCAAAATCAGCCCCAGCATTTT.

The rearrangement links TRBV5-8 to TRBJ1-1; 7 positions match TRBD1. V dropped 7 bases and J dropped 1; count of bases not matched to a gene: 7. Germline assignment: CDR1 SGHTS and CDR2 YDEGEE. The CDR3 spans 14 residues. The CDR3 DNA follows: TGTGCCAGCTTTCGCAGGGGGACGAACACTGAAGCTTTCTTT. It specifies CASFRRGTNTEAFF. The complete variable domain, with remaining parts taken from reference TRBV5-8 and TRBJ1-1, reads EAGVTQSPTHLIKTRGQQATLRCSPISGHTSVYWYQQALGLGLQFLLWYDEGEERNRGNFPPRFSGRQFPNYSSELNVNALELEDSALYLCASFRRGTNTEAFFGQGTRLTVV.

The V and J genes are TRBV11-1 and TRBJ2-7; a possible D gene is TRBD2 (5 bases). The germline gives CDR1 SGHAT, CDR2 FQDESV (reference sequence). Trimming removed 1 base from V and 6 bases from J, with 13 bases in between. The CDR3 loop spans 14 amino acids. The CDR3 region is CASSLVGASFEQYF. The CDR3 DNA is TGTGCCAGCAGCTTAGTGGGAGCTTCTTTCGAGCAGTACTTC.

The chain links TRBV5-1 to TRBJ2-1; 10 nucleotides agree with TRBD2. Germline-derived CDR1 and CDR2 are SGHRS and YFSETQ. Germline trimming cut 5 bases from V and 5 bases from J; bases unmatched to any gene: 7. This CDR3 has 15 amino acids. DNA of the CDR3: TGCGCCAGCAGTTCTCTAGCGGGAGCCGACAATGAGCAGTTCTTC. It codes for CASSSLAGADNEQFF.

This chain links TRBV9 with TRBJ2-7, with 9 nucleotides matching TRBD2. V gave up 4 bases and J gave up 3 bases; unmatched junction bases: 8. There are 15 residues in the CDR3. CDR1 and CDR2 from the germline V gene are SGDLS and YYNGEE. In nucleotides, the CDR3 is TGTGCCAGCAGCTTAGGGACTAGCATGGGCTACGAGCAGTACTTC. Protein sequence: CASSLGTSMGYEQYF.